This TCR beta chain was recovered during a study of T cells after yellow fever vaccination. Overall study context: Preparation of the low-cell-number fractions used SMART-Seq v4 Ultra Low Input.

Template switching with 5'RACE generated the TCR cDNA and added a universal primer site and UMIs. TCRdb itself ran the 5' RACE reads through MiXCR, one entry per CDR3 protein. Of hundreds of thousands of distinct CDR3 sequences in the sample, 7.5% to 9.5% are singletons; the top ten hold 3% to 3.5%. V lost 6 bases to trimming and J lost 3 bases; unmatched junction nucleotides: 3. CDR3 length equals 12 residues. Germline V lookup: CDR1 DFQATT, CDR2 SNEGSKA (reference sequence). On this clonotype: The antigen remains undetermined.

Whole-study findings and limits: Booster samples showed a return of most primary-vaccination clones (about 97% CD4, about 87% CD8). Contamination of FACS-sorted repertoires by abundant clonotypes from the bulk population could occur.

This TCR derives from a man aged 18-30 years who received the YFV17D yellow fever vaccine. The V call is TRBV20-1, the J call TRBJ2-7, with TRBD1 matching over 9 bases. Sequenced here: CD4+ T cells sorted from PBMCs, sampled 5 days after the yellow fever booster vaccination. DNA of the CDR3: TGCAGTGCCCAGACAGGGGGCTACGAGCAGTACGTC. Its protein is CSAQTGGYEQYV.